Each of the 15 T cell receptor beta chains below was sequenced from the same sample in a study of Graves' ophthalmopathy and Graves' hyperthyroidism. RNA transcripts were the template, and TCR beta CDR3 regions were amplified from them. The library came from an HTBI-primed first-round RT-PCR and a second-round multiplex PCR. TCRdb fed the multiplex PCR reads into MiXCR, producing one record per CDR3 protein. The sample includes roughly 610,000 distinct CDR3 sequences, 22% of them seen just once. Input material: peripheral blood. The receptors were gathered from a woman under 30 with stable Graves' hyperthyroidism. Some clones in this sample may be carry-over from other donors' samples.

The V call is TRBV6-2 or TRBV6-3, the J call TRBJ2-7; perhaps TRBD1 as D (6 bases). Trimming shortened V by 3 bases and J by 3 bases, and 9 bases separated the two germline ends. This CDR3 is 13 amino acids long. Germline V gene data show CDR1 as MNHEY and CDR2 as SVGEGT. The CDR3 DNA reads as TGTGCCAGCAGTTATATGGACAGCTACGAGCAGTACTTC. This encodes CASSYMDSYEQYF.

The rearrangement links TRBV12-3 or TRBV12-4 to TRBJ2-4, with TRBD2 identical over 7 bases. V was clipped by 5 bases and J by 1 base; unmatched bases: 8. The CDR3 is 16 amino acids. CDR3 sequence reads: CASSDGDGGAKNIQYF. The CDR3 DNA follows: TGTGCCAGCAGTGACGGGGACGGGGGGGCCAAAAACATTCAGTACTTC.

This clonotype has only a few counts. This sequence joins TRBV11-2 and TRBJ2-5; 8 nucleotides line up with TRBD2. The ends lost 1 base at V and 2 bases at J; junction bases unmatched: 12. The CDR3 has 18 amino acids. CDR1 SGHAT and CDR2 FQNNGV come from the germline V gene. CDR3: CASSLGVGGAPFQETQYF. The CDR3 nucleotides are TGTGCCAGCAGCTTAGGGGTCGGGGGGGCCCCTTTTCAAGAGACCCAGTACTTC.

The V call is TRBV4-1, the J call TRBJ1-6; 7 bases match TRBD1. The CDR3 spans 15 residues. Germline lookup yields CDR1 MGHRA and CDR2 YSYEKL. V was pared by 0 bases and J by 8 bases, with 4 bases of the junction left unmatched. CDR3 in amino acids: CASSQETGIDSPLHF. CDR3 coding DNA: TGCGCCAGCAGCCAAGAGACAGGGATCGATTCACCCCTCCACTTT.

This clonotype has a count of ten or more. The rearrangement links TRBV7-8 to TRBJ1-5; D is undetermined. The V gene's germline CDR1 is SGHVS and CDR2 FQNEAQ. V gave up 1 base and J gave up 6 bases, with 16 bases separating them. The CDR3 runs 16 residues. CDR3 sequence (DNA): TGTGCCAGCAGCTTAGGAACCTTTACCAACGGTCAGCCCCAGCATTTT. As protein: CASSLGTFTNGQPQHF.

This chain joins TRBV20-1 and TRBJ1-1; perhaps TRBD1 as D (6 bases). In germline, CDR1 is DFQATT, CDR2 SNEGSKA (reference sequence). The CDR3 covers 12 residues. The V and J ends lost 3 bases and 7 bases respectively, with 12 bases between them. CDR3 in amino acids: CSARGRGGEAFF. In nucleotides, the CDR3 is TGCAGTGCTAGGGGCCGAGGGGGTGAAGCTTTCTTT.

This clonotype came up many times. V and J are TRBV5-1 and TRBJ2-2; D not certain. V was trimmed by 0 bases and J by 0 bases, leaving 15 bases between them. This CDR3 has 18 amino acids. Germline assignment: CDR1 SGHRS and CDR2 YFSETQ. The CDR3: CASSLDLVQFTNTGELFF. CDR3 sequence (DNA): TGCGCCAGCAGCTTGGACCTCGTACAGTTTACGAACACCGGGGAGCTGTTTTTT.

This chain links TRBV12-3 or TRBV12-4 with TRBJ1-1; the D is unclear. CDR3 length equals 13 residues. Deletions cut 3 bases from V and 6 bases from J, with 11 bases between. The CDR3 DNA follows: TGTGCCAGCAGTTTCGGGAGCTACTCTGAAGCTTTCTTT. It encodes CASSFGSYSEAFF.

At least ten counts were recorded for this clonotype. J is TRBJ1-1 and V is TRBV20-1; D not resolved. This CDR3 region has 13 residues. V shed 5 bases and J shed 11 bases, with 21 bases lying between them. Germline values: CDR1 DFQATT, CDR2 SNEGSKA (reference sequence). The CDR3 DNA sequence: TGCAGTGCTTTATCGACTCAGCAGGTTAAGGCTTTCTTT. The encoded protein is CSALSTQQVKAFF.

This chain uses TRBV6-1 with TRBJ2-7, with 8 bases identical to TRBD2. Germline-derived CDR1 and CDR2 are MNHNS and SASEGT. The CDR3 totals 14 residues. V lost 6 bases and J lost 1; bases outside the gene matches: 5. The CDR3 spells CASRTTSESYEQYF. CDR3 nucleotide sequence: TGTGCCAGCAGAACGACTAGCGAATCCTACGAGCAGTACTTC.

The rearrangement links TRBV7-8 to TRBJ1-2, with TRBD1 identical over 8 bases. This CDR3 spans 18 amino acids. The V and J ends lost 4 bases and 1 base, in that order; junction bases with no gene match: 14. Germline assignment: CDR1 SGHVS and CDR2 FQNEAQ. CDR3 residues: CASSYPPGGLTFNYGYTF. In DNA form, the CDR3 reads TGTGCCAGCAGCTACCCGCCAGGGGGCCTAACATTTAACTATGGCTACACCTTC.

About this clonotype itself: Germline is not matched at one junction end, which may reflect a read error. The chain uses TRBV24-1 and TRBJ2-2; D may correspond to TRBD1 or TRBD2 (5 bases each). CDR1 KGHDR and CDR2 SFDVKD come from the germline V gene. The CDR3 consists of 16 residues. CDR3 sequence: CATSDLTWGNTGELLF. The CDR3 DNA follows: TGTGCCACCAGTGATTTGACGTGGGGGAACACCGGGGAGCTGCTTTTT.

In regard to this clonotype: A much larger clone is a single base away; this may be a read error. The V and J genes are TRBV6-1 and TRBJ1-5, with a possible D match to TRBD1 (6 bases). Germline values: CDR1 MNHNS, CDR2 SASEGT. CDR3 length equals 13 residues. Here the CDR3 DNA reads TGTGCCAGCAAGGGGGGCGGCAATCAGCCCCAGCGTTTT. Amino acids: CASKGGGNQPQRF.

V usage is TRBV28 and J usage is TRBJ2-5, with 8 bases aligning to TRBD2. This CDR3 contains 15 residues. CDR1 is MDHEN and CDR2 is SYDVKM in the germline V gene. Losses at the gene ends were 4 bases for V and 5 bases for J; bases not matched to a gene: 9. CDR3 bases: TGTGCCAGCAGTTCCAACACGGGAGGGCGGGAGACCCAGTACTTC. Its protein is CASSSNTGGRETQYF.

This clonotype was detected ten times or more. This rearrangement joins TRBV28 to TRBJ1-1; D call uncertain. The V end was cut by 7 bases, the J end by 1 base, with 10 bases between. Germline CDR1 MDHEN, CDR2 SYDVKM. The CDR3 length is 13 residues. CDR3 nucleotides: TGTGCCAGCACCCTCCCCCCGAACACTGAAGCTTTCTTT. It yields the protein CASTLPPNTEAFF.